This T cell receptor (beta chain) was sequenced in a study of CD8+CD57+ T cells in acquired aplastic anemia. Study context: CD4+ and CD8+ cells, once sorted, gave DNA averaging roughly 3.4 ug.

A note on this clonotype: Its antigen is undetermined.

The TCR beta profiling, which covered VDJ combination and CDR3 sequence, was carried out using genomic DNA as the template. TCRdb passed the reads through MiXCR, listing each CDR3 protein once. This sample has about 200,000 distinct CDR3 sequences; less than 75% occur once, and the top ten carry roughly 62%. Whoever was chosen for sequencing had shown CD8+CD57+ cell expansion by flow cytometry. Severe acquired aplastic anemia was present in every patient. All patients were therapy-naive when blood was sampled. Findings of the study overall: Researchers report that fewer than 30 CD8+ CDR3 sequences appeared in both patients and controls.

V lost 2 bases and J 5 bases, leaving 12 bases between the germline ends. Germline V gives CDR1 SGHVS, CDR2 FNYEAQ. The CDR3 is 15 residues long. The chain has TRBV7-6 and TRBJ2-2, with D unclear. The clonotype was recovered from a human donor with aplastic anemia. The sequencing sample was made of sorted CD4+, CD8+, or CD8+CD57+ T cells (not recorded which) from PBMCs. In nucleotides, the CDR3 is TGTGCCAGCAGCTTACAGCCGGCCGGGACCGGGGAGCTGTTTTTT. This codes for CASSLQPAGTGELFF.